This T cell receptor (beta chain) was sequenced for a study of blood T cell repertoires in COVID-19. Study-level background: Sites in the United States, Italy and Spain provided acute and convalescent COVID-19 samples. In each case, the material was cDNA or gDNA derived from T cells, B-cell-depleted T cells, or PBMCs.

Study processing details: Quantification of nucleated cells was approximated via reference gene primer amplification. TCRdb's table, derived via immunoSEQ multiplex PCR, lists solely in-frame clones and lacks some. The DNA gave D and trimming, while V, J and clone size come from that table. The data show some 250,000 clones, less than 85% seen once. The V gene's germline CDR1 is SGHAT and CDR2 FQNNGV. J lost 10 bases, V lost 3 bases, and 3 bases had no gene match. The CDR3 totals 13 residues. The rearrangement links TRBV11-2 to TRBJ1-3; 10 bases match TRBD1. The receptor's source is a woman between 18 and 30 years old with acute or convalescent COVID-19. Sequencing was performed on peripheral blood. CDR3 residues: CASSFPDRGTIYF. DNA of the CDR3: TGTGCCAGCAGCTTCCCGGACAGGGGGACCATATATTTT.